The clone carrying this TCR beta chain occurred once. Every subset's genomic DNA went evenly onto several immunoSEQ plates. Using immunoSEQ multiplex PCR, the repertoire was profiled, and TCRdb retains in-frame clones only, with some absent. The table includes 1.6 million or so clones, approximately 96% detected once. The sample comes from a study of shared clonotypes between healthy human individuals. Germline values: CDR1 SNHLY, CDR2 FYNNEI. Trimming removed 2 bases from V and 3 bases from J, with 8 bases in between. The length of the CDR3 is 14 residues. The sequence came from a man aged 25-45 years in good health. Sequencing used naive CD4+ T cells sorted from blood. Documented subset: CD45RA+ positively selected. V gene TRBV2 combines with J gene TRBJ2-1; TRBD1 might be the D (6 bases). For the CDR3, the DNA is TGTGCCAGCAGTGAAAGGGGGTTCTACAATGAGCAGTTCTTC. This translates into CASSERGFYNEQFF. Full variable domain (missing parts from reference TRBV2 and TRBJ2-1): EPEVTQTPSHQVTQMGQEVILRCVPISNHLYFYWYRQILGQKVEFLVSFYNNEISEKSEIFDDQFSVERPDGSNFTLKIRSTKLEDSAMYFCASSERGFYNEQFFGPGTRLTVL.